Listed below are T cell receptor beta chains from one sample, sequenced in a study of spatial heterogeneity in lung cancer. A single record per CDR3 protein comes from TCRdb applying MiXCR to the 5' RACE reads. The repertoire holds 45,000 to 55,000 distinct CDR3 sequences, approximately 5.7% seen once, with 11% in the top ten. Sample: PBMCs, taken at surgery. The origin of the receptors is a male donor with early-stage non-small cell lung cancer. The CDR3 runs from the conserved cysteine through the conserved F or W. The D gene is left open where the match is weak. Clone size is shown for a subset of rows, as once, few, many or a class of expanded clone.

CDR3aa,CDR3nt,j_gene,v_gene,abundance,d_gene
CATSRDSRTGELFF,TGTGCCACCTCCCGGGACAGTCGTACCGGGGAGCTGTTTTTT,TRBJ2-2,TRBV10-3,-,TRBD1
CASSFQGARGAFF,TGTGCCAGCAGTTTCCAGGGGGCGCGGGGAGCTTTCTTT,TRBJ1-1,TRBV6-2/TRBV6-3,few,TRBD1
CASSEGFTFGQYF,TGTGCCAGCAGCGAGGGTTTCACATTCGGGCAGTACTTC,TRBJ2-7,TRBV7-2,many,-
CASSLNLAGGSYEQYF,TGCGCCAGCAGCTTAAACCTAGCGGGAGGATCCTACGAGCAGTACTTC,TRBJ2-7,TRBV5-1,-,TRBD2
CASSNRDKETQYF,TGTGCCAGCAGCAACCGGGACAAAGAGACCCAGTACTTC,TRBJ2-5,TRBV7-9,many,-
CASSPPVRGRINEQFF,TGTGCCAGCAGCCCGCCGGTAAGGGGGAGAATCAATGAGCAGTTCTTC,TRBJ2-1,TRBV7-9,many,-
CSARDPRNFGNTIYF,TGCAGTGCTAGAGATCCCCGGAACTTCGGAAACACCATATATTTT,TRBJ1-3,TRBV20-1,many,-
CASSLVNSGQNEQFF,TGTGCCAGCAGCTTAGTAAATAGCGGTCAAAATGAGCAGTTCTTC,TRBJ2-1,TRBV11-2,many,-
CASSGTGKVSEQFF,TGTGCCAGCAGCGGAACAGGGAAGGTTAGTGAGCAGTTCTTC,TRBJ2-1,TRBV7-8,many,-
CSAVTGFGTEAFF,TGCAGTGCTGTTACAGGGTTTGGCACTGAAGCTTTCTTT,TRBJ1-1,TRBV20-1,many,-
CASSSITGGDTGELFF,TGTGCCAGCAGCTCGATAACGGGAGGCGACACCGGGGAGCTGTTTTTT,TRBJ2-2,TRBV5-4,few,TRBD2
CASSQGGGLNEKLFF,TGTGCCAGCAGCCAAGGAGGGGGTTTAAATGAAAAACTGTTTTTT,TRBJ1-4,TRBV3-1,many,-
CASIDRVRTEAFF,TGTGCCAGCATAGACAGGGTGAGGACTGAAGCTTTCTTT,TRBJ1-1,TRBV7-9,many,TRBD1
CASSIRKLLRGMSVETQYF,TGTGCCAGTAGTATCCGGAAGTTGTTGCGGGGCATGTCCGTAGAGACCCAGTACTTC,TRBJ2-5,TRBV19,many,-
CASSDLGGYAGGTNEQFF,TGTGCCAGCAGTGACCTGGGGGGCTATGCGGGAGGTACGAATGAGCAGTTCTTC,TRBJ2-1,TRBV2,many,TRBD2
CASSLGLNIAKNIQYF,TGTGCCAGCAGCCTTGGACTGAATATAGCCAAAAACATTCAGTACTTC,TRBJ2-4,TRBV7-2,many,-
CASSLEGRVQTQYF,TGTGCCAGCAGCTTAGAGGGCAGGGTACAGACCCAGTACTTC,TRBJ2-5,TRBV7-2,-,-
CASSLEPADTQYF,TGCGCCAGCAGCTTGGAACCGGCAGATACGCAGTATTTT,TRBJ2-3,TRBV5-1,many,-
CSARGGVNTEAFF,TGCAGTGCTAGAGGGGGAGTGAACACTGAAGCTTTCTTT,TRBJ1-1,TRBV20-1,many,-